Reported below is one T cell receptor beta chain. The antigen is unknown. CDR3 and TCR beta VDJ profiling relied on a genomic DNA template. TCRdb used MiXCR to reprocess the reads, holding one entry per CDR3 protein. The repertoire holds about 190,000 distinct CDR3 sequences, over 60% seen once, with more than 45% in the top ten. V trimming: 9 bases; J trimming: 5 bases; junction bases outside the gene matches: 5. Looked up from germline, CDR1 is SEHNR and CDR2 is FQNEAQ (reference sequence). CDR3 length: 13 amino acids. The data are from a study of CD8+CD57+ T cells in acquired aplastic anemia. Study results and caveats: For CD8+ Simpson's diversity, patients and controls showed no significant difference.

This TCR came from a human donor with severe aplastic anemia or a healthy control (not recorded which). Sequencing used sorted CD4+, CD8+, or CD8+CD57+ T cells (not recorded which) from PBMCs. This rearrangement joins TRBV7-9 to TRBJ2-1, with 9 bases lining up with TRBD2. CDR3 sequence: CASPGLANNEQFF. The CDR3 nucleotides are TGTGCCAGTCCGGGACTAGCAAACAATGAGCAGTTCTTC.